Each of the 24 T cell receptor beta chains below was sequenced from the same sample in a study of tumor and adjacent non-tumor tissue in lung cancer. TCRbeta libraries were built with three rounds of nested PCR, modified from ARM-PCR. TCRdb independently ran MiXCR on the multiplex PCR reads; one entry per CDR3 protein. The sample carries tens of thousands of distinct CDR3 sequences, about 66% recorded once. The template was RNA from unsorted bulk tissue. The sequenced sample was lung tumor tissue. All receptors come from a man in his sixties with non-small cell lung cancer.

The chain links TRBV5-5 to TRBJ2-3; no clear D gene. CDR3 length equals 14 residues. CDR1 and CDR2 (germline): SGHKS, YYEKEE (reference sequence). Here the CDR3 DNA reads TGTGCAAACAGCCTGGATGGGCGCACAGATACGCAGTATTTT. Amino acids: CANSLDGRTDTQYF.

With respect to this clonotype: An end of the junction does not agree with germline; a read error may underlie this. The rearrangement uses TRBV29-1 and TRBJ2-1, with TRBD2 matching over 10 bases. The CDR3 extends over 13 amino acids. CDR1 SQVTM and CDR2 ANQGSEA come from the germline V gene. The CDR3 nucleotides are TGCAGCGTTGTGGGGACTAGCGTATATGAGCATTTCTTC. It yields the protein CSVVGTSVYEHFF.

Concerning this clonotype itself: An end of the junction does not agree with germline; a read error may underlie this. The chain recombines TRBV20-1 with TRBJ1-1; D may be TRBD1 (6 bases). Per the germline V gene, CDR1 is DFQATT and CDR2 is SNEGSKA (reference sequence). The CDR3 has 16 residues. The CDR3 region is CSVRGDRRIGVTEAFF. Written as DNA, the CDR3 is TGCAGTGTTAGGGGGGACCGGCGCATAGGGGTTACTGAGGCTTTCTTT.

The chain employs TRBV13 and TRBJ1-6, with D uncertain. Germline V gives CDR1 PRHDT, CDR2 FYEKMQ (reference sequence). V was pared by 0 bases and J by 10 bases, with 10 bases between. CDR3 length equals 14 residues. The DNA of the CDR3 is TGTGCCAGCAGCTTAGGTGGAGTAAGGTCACCCCTCCACTTT. Protein: CASSLGGVRSPLHF.

This clonotype has ten or more counts. The chain carries TRBV4-1 and TRBJ1-1; tentatively, D is TRBD1 (6 bases). The CDR3 runs 16 residues. The germline V and J ends were trimmed by 5 bases and 3 bases, with 19 bases remaining between them. CDR1 MGHRA and CDR2 YSYEKL come from the germline V gene. The CDR3 region has the DNA TGCGCCAGCAGCTATACACTGGGGACAAGAGACACTGAAGCTTTCTTT. This sequence encodes CASSYTLGTRDTEAFF.

Comments on this clonotype: In this CDR3 the conserved last residue, phenylalanine or tryptophan, is missing, so a read error is likely. The V and J genes are TRBV6-5 and TRBJ2-2, with D possibly TRBD1 on 6 matching bases. The CDR3 extends over 15 amino acids. Germline CDR1 and CDR2: MNHEY and SVGAGI. CDR3 nucleotide sequence: TGTTCCAGCAGGTCCGGGACATTGAACACCGGGGAGCTGTTTCTT. Translation gives CSSRSGTLNTGELFL.

Concerning this clonotype: This CDR3 is missing its conserved last phenylalanine or tryptophan, likely due to a read error. CDR3 amino acids: CASSPRTGRGNDEQFL. As DNA, the CDR3 is TGCGCCAGCAGTCCGCGGACAGGGAGGGGTAATGATGAGCAGTTCTTA. The chain combines TRBV23-1 with TRBJ2-1; tentatively, D is TRBD1 (8 bases). TRBV23-1 is an ORF, with its function uncertain. This CDR3 is built from 16 residues. Trimming shortened V by 4 bases and J by 8 bases, and 21 bases separated the two germline ends.

The table lists this clonotype with many counts. The gene calls are TRBV6-5 and TRBJ1-1, with TRBD1 identical over 7 bases. From germline, CDR1 is MNHEY and CDR2 SVGAGI. V shed 2 bases, J shed 1 base, and the junction held 1 base outside the gene matches. The CDR3 loop spans 14 amino acids. This CDR3 reads CASSYTGENTEAFF. DNA of the CDR3: TGTGCCAGCAGTTACACAGGGGAGAACACTGAAGCTTTCTTT.

This clonotype has a count of ten or more. The chain recombines TRBV29-1 with TRBJ2-1; a possible D gene is TRBD1 (7 bases). Germline V gene lookup returns CDR1 SQVTM and CDR2 ANQGSEA. The CDR3 spans 12 residues. V was shortened by 4 bases and J by 4 bases, with 8 bases between the two germline ends. The CDR3 protein is CSVAGGYNEQFF. As DNA, the CDR3 is TGCAGCGTTGCAGGGGGGTACAATGAGCAGTTCTTC.

In the case of this clonotype: A junction boundary mismatches the germline segment, possibly from a read error. V and J are TRBV4-3 and TRBJ2-3, with a possible D match to TRBD2 (6 bases). CDR1 is LGHNA and CDR2 is YSLEER in the germline V gene. The CDR3 covers 20 residues. This CDR3 is CASNQDGRRTSWSSTDTQYF. CDR3 DNA sequence: TGCGCCAGCAACCAAGATGGGAGGAGAACTAGCTGGAGTTCGACAGATACGCAGTATTTT.

A word on this clonotype: One end of the junction fails to match germline, which may point to a read error. The rearrangement joins TRBV11-2 to TRBJ2-7; D might be TRBD2 (5 bases). CDR1 is SGHAT, CDR2 FQNNGV, per germline. The CDR3 runs 12 residues. The CDR3 spells CVSGLGLHKQYF. In DNA, the CDR3 is TGTGTCAGCGGTTTAGGACTGCACAAGCAGTACTTC.

Remarks on this clonotype: Germline and junction disagree at one end, which may indicate a read error. The chain employs TRBV12-3 or TRBV12-4 and TRBJ2-1, with D perhaps TRBD2 (6 bases). The CDR3 loop spans 16 amino acids. The CDR3 is CASSPGMGGVYNEQFF. CDR3 in DNA: TGTGCCAGCAGTCCCGGGATGGGGGGAGTCTACAATGAACAGTTCTTC.

This clonotype was seen many times. This rearrangement joins TRBV10-3 to TRBJ1-2, with 7 nucleotides matching TRBD1. The germline gives CDR1 ENHRY, CDR2 SYGVKD. J was trimmed by 2 bases and V by 5 bases; bases with no gene match: 8. The CDR3 contains 15 residues. The CDR3: CAISYKTGRNYGYTF. CDR3 coding DNA: TGTGCCATCAGTTACAAGACAGGGAGGAACTATGGCTACACCTTC.

The sample holds a few counts of this clonotype. With a much larger clone just one base away, this may be a read error. The chain employs TRBV6-2 or TRBV6-3 and TRBJ2-7, with D perhaps matching TRBD1 or TRBD2 (5 bases each). This CDR3 is built from 17 residues. Germline loops: CDR1 MNHEY, CDR2 SVGEGT. The CDR3 DNA reads as TGTGCCTGCAGTTACTCCCTGTTGGGGGAAGGAATCTACGAGCAGTACTTC. As protein: CACSYSLLGEGIYEQYF.

Comments on this clonotype: An end of the junction does not agree with germline; a read error may underlie this. V usage is TRBV5-1 and J usage is TRBJ1-6; no clear D gene. Germline V lookup: CDR1 SGHRS, CDR2 YFSETQ. This CDR3 region has 15 residues. CDR3 loop: CASSLVGYHGSPLHF. CDR3 DNA sequence: TGCGCCAGCAGCTTGGTTGGCTATCATGGATCACCCCTCCATTTT.

Worth noting for this clonotype: One base away lies a much larger clone, so this may be a sequencing read error. The chain couples TRBV28 to TRBJ2-7; 7 nucleotides line up with TRBD1. The CDR3 has 15 residues. In germline, CDR1 is MDHEN, CDR2 SYDVKM. This CDR3 is CASSQISTGFYEQHF. Written as DNA, the CDR3 is TGTGCCAGCAGCCAGATATCGACAGGGTTCTACGAGCAGCACTTC.

To note about this clonotype: A read error may produce the germline difference seen at one junction end. The chain uses TRBV6-6 and TRBJ2-1; 11 bases match TRBD2. The CDR3 runs 12 residues. Germline CDR1 reads MNHNY; CDR2 reads SVGAGI (reference sequence). The CDR3 reads CPSSGRAREQFF. The DNA of the CDR3 is TGTCCCAGTAGCGGGAGGGCCAGGGAGCAGTTCTTC.

This chain links TRBV28 with TRBJ2-1, with D perhaps TRBD1 (6 bases). This CDR3 comprises 15 residues. From germline, CDR1 is MDHEN and CDR2 SYDVKM. Trimming took 7 bases from V and 5 from J, leaving 18 bases between them. CDR3: CASTEGGRGHNEQFF. The CDR3 bases are TGTGCCAGCACCGAAGGGGGTCGAGGACACAATGAGCAGTTCTTC.

The chain carries TRBV6-1 and TRBJ1-5, with TRBD2 matching over 8 bases. TRBJ2-3 matches the DNA end more closely, so the J call is doubtful. Germline-derived CDR1 and CDR2 are MNHNS and SASEGT. The CDR3 spans 17 residues. The CDR3 nucleotides are TGTGCCAGCAGTGAAGAGCGGGGGAGGGTGTTTTATCAGCCCCAGTATTTT. It yields the protein CASSEERGRVFYQPQYF.

With regard to this clonotype: Being one base from a much bigger clone, this may be a read error. The rearrangement joins TRBV5-6 to TRBJ1-3, with D uncertain. Germline V gives CDR1 SGHDT, CDR2 YYEEEE. This CDR3 is 15 amino acids long. This CDR3 reads CASGLRPDSGNTIYF. The CDR3 nucleotides are TGTGCCAGCGGCTTGAGACCCGACTCTGGAAACACCATATATTTT.

With regard to this clonotype: A much more abundant neighbour one base away suggests this may be a read error. The chain combines TRBV30 with TRBJ1-3; perhaps TRBD1 as D (5 bases). CDR1 and CDR2 (germline): GTSNPN, SVGIG (reference sequence). This CDR3 has 14 amino acids. In nucleotides, the CDR3 is TGTGTCTGGAAGAGTAAGGGGTCTGGAAACACCATATATTTT. Its translation is CVWKSKGSGNTIYF.

This clonotype showed up just a few times. Possible read error: a much larger clone is one base away. The V gene is TRBV5-4, the J gene TRBJ2-3; TRBD2 matches at 14 bases. Germline V gene data show CDR1 as SGHNT and CDR2 as YYREEE (reference sequence). This CDR3 is 18 amino acids long. CDR3 sequence reads: CATGQGGTSGRGTDAQYF. For the CDR3, the DNA is TGTGCCACCGGACAGGGGGGGACTAGCGGGAGAGGGACAGATGCGCAGTATTTT.

The rearrangement uses TRBV6-2 or TRBV6-3 and TRBJ1-3, with unresolved D. The germline V gene has CDR1 MNHEY and CDR2 SVGEGT. This CDR3 region has 14 residues. For the CDR3, the DNA is TGTGAAAGCAGCCACCCGAGGGTTGGAAACACCATATATTTT. Amino acid sequence: CESSHPRVGNTIYF.

DNA for the CDR3: TGTGCCAGCAGTGAAGCAGAACAGTTCAATGGCTACACCTTC. It specifies CASSEAEQFNGYTF. The chain recombines TRBV2 with TRBJ1-2; D is undetermined. Trimming took 0 bases from V and 6 from J, leaving 11 bases between them. The CDR3 consists of 14 residues. Germline CDR1 is SNHLY and CDR2 is FYNNEI.